The 2 T cell receptor beta chains in this list originate from one sample, sequenced in a study of T cells in Graves' hyperthyroidism and ophthalmopathy. There were TCR beta CDR3 regions amplified from RNA transcripts. HTBI primers were the set used in a first-round RT-PCR of the TCR CDR3. TCRdb used MiXCR to reprocess the multiplex PCR reads, holding one entry per CDR3 protein. The sample records about 400,000 distinct CDR3 sequences, 14% to 15% being singletons. The sequenced sample consisted of blood. The origin of the receptors is a woman in her twenties or thirties with Graves' hyperthyroidism.

This clonotype was counted ten times or more. This chain connects TRBV3-1 to TRBJ2-7, with TRBD1 matching over 7 bases. J lost 7 bases, V lost 5 bases, and 5 bases had no gene match. Germline V gene lookup returns CDR1 LGHDT and CDR2 YNNKEL (reference sequence). The CDR3 is 12 residues long. Here the CDR3 DNA reads TGTGCCAGCAGCAGGGACAGCCGAGAGCAGTACTTC. Its translation is CASSRDSREQYF.

The chain uses TRBV27 and TRBJ2-7, with a possible D match to TRBD1 (5 bases). This CDR3 is 14 amino acids long. Per germline, CDR1 MNHEY and CDR2 SMNVEV (reference sequence). V was shortened by 5 bases and J by 3 bases, with 14 bases between the two germline ends. The CDR3 DNA reads TGTGCCAGCAGTGAATGTAGGGGAAGCTACGAGCAGTACTTC. Residues: CASSECRGSYEQYF.